The next 14 T cell receptor beta chains were all read from a single sample in a study of shared clonotypes between healthy human individuals. Generated by immunoSEQ multiplex PCR, the TCRdb table keeps only in-frame clones and is missing some. In the table there are hundreds of thousands of clones, about 74% of which are singletons. The sequencing sample was made of memory CD4+ T cells sorted from blood. Subset defined: CD45RA-negative fraction. The receptors stem from a young woman in good health.

A few counts support this clone. The rearrangement joins TRBV5-1 to TRBJ1-3, with D perhaps TRBD1 (6 bases). From germline, CDR1 is SGHRS and CDR2 YFSETQ. The CDR3 runs to 15 residues. Trimming removed 5 bases from V and 4 bases from J, with 16 bases in between. CDR3 region: CASSRWQGTGNTIYF. The CDR3 DNA follows: TGCGCCAGCAGTCGGTGGCAGGGGACGGGAAACACCATATATTTT. Full variable domain (missing parts from reference TRBV5-1 and TRBJ1-3): KAGVTQTPRYLIKTRGQQVTLSCSPISGHRSVSWYQQTPGQGLQFLFEYFSETQRNKGNFPGRFSGRQFSNSRSEMNVSTLELGDSALYLCASSRWQGTGNTIYFGEGSWLTVV.

The sample holds a few counts of this clone. The junction departs from the called germline gene at one end, perhaps through a read error. The chain links TRBV25-1 to TRBJ1-4, with D possibly TRBD1 on 6 matching bases. The germline CDR1 and CDR2 sequences are MGHDK and SYGVNS. The CDR3 length is 10 residues. CDR3: CARLLQGRVF. As DNA, the CDR3 is TGTGCCAGACTCCTACAGGGTAGGGTTTTT.

The V call is TRBV6-1, the J call TRBJ2-2; TRBD1 is a possible D gene (5 bases). This CDR3 is built from 13 residues. CDR1 and CDR2 (germline): MNHNS, SASEGT. With 10 bases removed from V and 3 bases from J, the gap between germline ends came to 12 bases. CDR3: CATLQAYTGELFF. CDR3 coding DNA: TGTGCCACCCTACAGGCTTACACCGGGGAGCTGTTTTTT.

This clone was counted once. The CDR3 is CASSLETGTGEAFF. The DNA for the CDR3 is TGCGCCAGCAGCTTGGAGACGGGAACTGGGGAAGCTTTCTTT. The chain is built from TRBV5-1 and TRBJ1-1; D gene unclear. The CDR3 contains 14 residues. The germline V gene encodes CDR1 SGHRS and CDR2 YFSETQ. Trimming removed 0 bases from V and 8 bases from J, with 14 bases in between.

The genes are TRBV28 and TRBJ2-7, with 7 bases fitting TRBD2. The CDR3 consists of 14 residues. Germline CDR1 reads MDHEN; CDR2 reads SYDVKM. Trimming removed 9 bases from V and 2 bases from J; junction bases left unmatched: 10. This CDR3 is CASRSSGIPYEQYF. DNA of the CDR3: TGTGCCAGTCGATCCAGCGGGATACCCTACGAGCAGTACTTC.

The V call is TRBV18, the J call TRBJ1-1, with D maybe TRBD1 (6 bases). Germline V gene sequence: CDR1 KGHSH, CDR2 LQKENI. The CDR3 is 14 residues long. V was pared by 6 bases and J by 4 bases, with 15 bases between. The CDR3 coding sequence is TGTGCCAGCTCGCTCGACAGGAGCACCACTGAAGCTTTCTTT. Protein: CASSLDRSTTEAFF.

The V and J genes are TRBV5-4 and TRBJ2-3, with TRBD2 identical over 7 bases. CDR1 is SGHNT, CDR2 YYREEE, per germline (reference sequence). This CDR3 contains 15 residues. After removal of 6 bases from V and 2 bases from J, the junction contained 9 bases not matched to a gene. CDR3 in DNA: TGTGCCAGCACGAGGGAGGGAGCCTACACAGATACGCAGTATTTT. Translated, it gives CASTREGAYTDTQYF.

This clone was counted only a few times. This chain connects TRBV6-5 to TRBJ2-1, with a possible D match to TRBD2 (6 bases). The CDR3 totals 13 residues. In germline, CDR1 is MNHEY, CDR2 SVGAGI. V lost 5 bases and J lost 4, with 9 bases in between. For the CDR3, the DNA is TGTGCCAGCAGTCGCGCGGGGTACAATGAGCAGTTCTTC. Residues: CASSRAGYNEQFF.

The chain uses TRBV9 and TRBJ2-3; TRBD2 matches 11 bases. The CDR3 runs to 19 residues. The ends lost 0 bases at V and 0 bases at J; junction bases unmatched: 9. The germline V gene has CDR1 SGDLS and CDR2 YYNGEE. The CDR3 nucleotides are TGTGCCAGCAGCGTAGTTTCCCGGGGACTAGCGGCTAGCACAGATACGCAGTATTTT. Its protein product is CASSVVSRGLAASTDTQYF.

V is TRBV6-5 and J is TRBJ1-1; 9 nucleotides align to TRBD1. Germline V gene sequence: CDR1 MNHEY, CDR2 SVGAGI. The V gene end was trimmed by 6 bases and the J gene end by 5 bases; junction bases not matched to a gene: 4. This CDR3 is built from 13 residues. The chain's CDR3 is CASSSTGGTEAFF. CDR3 nucleotide sequence: TGTGCCAGCAGCTCGACAGGGGGGACTGAAGCTTTCTTT.

The V and J genes are TRBV29-1 and TRBJ2-7, with 12 bases fitting TRBD2. The germline CDR1 and CDR2 sequences are SQVTM and ANQGSEA. The CDR3 contains 15 residues. V was clipped by 0 bases and J by 4 bases; unmatched bases: 4. Written as DNA, the CDR3 is TGCAGCGTTGAAGATCTTGGGACTAGCGGGTACGAGCAGTACTTC. Translated: CSVEDLGTSGYEQYF.

This clone was found once. The chain carries TRBV5-1 and TRBJ1-1, with TRBD1 matching 10 bases. V trimming: 6 bases; J trimming: 0 bases; junction bases outside the gene matches: 8. Germline V gives CDR1 SGHRS, CDR2 YFSETQ. This CDR3 spans 16 amino acids. The chain's CDR3 is CASNRQGADMNTEAFF. CDR3 coding DNA: TGCGCCAGCAACAGACAGGGGGCGGACATGAACACTGAAGCTTTCTTT.

The V gene is TRBV30, the J gene TRBJ1-1; TRBD1 is a possible D gene (5 bases). Germline CDR1 GTSNPN, CDR2 SVGIG (reference sequence). Between the trimmed V and J ends, which lost 3 bases and 1 base, there was a span of 9 bases. This CDR3 has 13 residues. The CDR3 nucleotides read TGTGCCTGGAGCCAGACAGAGAACACTGAAGCTTTCTTT. Protein sequence: CAWSQTENTEAFF.

This chain joins TRBV6-5 and TRBJ2-7, with 14 bases lining up with TRBD2. The CDR3 contains 16 residues. Unmatched junction bases numbered 0, after V lost 0 bases and J lost 2 bases. CDR1 is MNHEY, CDR2 SVGAGI, per germline. CDR3: CASSYSGLAGAYEQYF. The CDR3 DNA is TGTGCCAGCAGTTACTCGGGACTAGCGGGAGCCTACGAGCAGTACTTC.